This TCR beta chain was observed in a study of CD8+CD57+ T cells in acquired aplastic anemia (dated by TCRdb to 2017 to 2018). About the study as a whole: Extracted DNA from sorted CD4+ and CD8+ cells averaged around 3.5 ug, ranging from roughly 0.2 to 30 ug. CD8+CD57+ expansion was defined as frequency above the mean frequency observed in healthy subjects.

Expansion of CD8+CD57+ cells had been shown by flow cytometry in the patients chosen for sequencing. All patients had severe acquired aplastic anemia diagnosed by International Study of Aplastic Anemia and Agranulocytosis and Camitta criteria. No therapy had been received by the patients at the time of blood sampling. In the study, sorted CD4+ and CD8+ blood T cells from patients with severe aplastic anemia and from healthy subjects underwent deep sequencing of TCR repertoires. Patients were enrolled under clinicaltrials.gov protocols 00001620, 01623167, 00001397, 00071045, 00081523 and 00961064 in the USA. Ficoll-Paque density gradient centrifugation was used to isolate peripheral blood mononuclear cells. CD4+ and CD8+ T cells were sorted by FACS or magnetic beads before DNA extraction. Study-wide findings and limitations: Patients and healthy controls showed no significant difference in CD8+ Simpson's diversity (P=0.060). About 30 CD8+ CDR3 sequences were found in both patients and controls but appeared to be highly expressed in patients and within the immunodominant clones of the patients.

The germline V gene yields SQVTM for CDR1 and ANQGSEA for CDR2. From the cysteine through the phenylalanine, the CDR3 covers 12 amino acids. Only CDR3 DNA remains: 36 bases, in frame from the first base. V is reduced by 0 bases and J by 3 bases, leaving a spacing of 5 bases between them. About this clonotype itself: No cognate antigen has been identified for it. Within one base of it there is no much larger clone, and no base qualities were kept.

TCR beta VDJ combination and CDR3 sequence profiling used genomic DNA as the template. An Illumina HiSeq 2000 was used for TCR repertoire sequencing. On the study's bioinformatics: TRBV/TRBJ rearrangement plots, CDR3 size and DJ length profiles, and Simpson's diversity index were used to assess repertoires. Whichever DNA sequence was most abundant in the deep sequencing data was defined as the immunodominant clone. CDR3 amino acid sequences were checked for sharing between subjects and were compared against published repertoires and the VDJdb database. In-frame beta chains were kept once TCRdb had trimmed the public reads at Q25 with fastp and called clones with MiXCR. Each record represents a unique CDR3 protein, reported with the most common genes and DNA among its rows. These V and J calls derive from TCRdb rather than the authors' analysis. The sample records under 350,000 distinct CDR3 sequences, 45% to 65% of which are singletons. The ten largest account for under 1.5% of the sample.

Input material: sorted CD4+, CD8+, or CD8+CD57+ T cells (not recorded which) from PBMCs. The receptor chain draws on TRBV29-1 and TRBJ1-2, with the identity of the D gene unclear. This receptor was obtained from a human donor with aplastic anemia. The DNA reads as follows: TGCAGCGTTGAAGACACCTACTATGGCTACACCTTC. Its protein reads: CSVEDTYYGYTF.